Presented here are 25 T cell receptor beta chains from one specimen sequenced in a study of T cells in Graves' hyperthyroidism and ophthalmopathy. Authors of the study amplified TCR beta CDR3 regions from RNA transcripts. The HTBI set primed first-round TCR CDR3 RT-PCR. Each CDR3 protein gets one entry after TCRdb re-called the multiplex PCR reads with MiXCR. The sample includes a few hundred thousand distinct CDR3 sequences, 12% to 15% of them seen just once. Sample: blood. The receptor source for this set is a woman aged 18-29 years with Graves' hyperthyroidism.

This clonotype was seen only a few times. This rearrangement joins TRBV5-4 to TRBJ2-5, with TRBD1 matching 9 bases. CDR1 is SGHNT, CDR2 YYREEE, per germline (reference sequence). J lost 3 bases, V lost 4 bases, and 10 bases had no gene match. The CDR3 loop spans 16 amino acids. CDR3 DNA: TGTGCCAGCAGCCCCACTAATCGACAGGGGGAAGAGACCCAGTACTTC. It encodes CASSPTNRQGEETQYF.

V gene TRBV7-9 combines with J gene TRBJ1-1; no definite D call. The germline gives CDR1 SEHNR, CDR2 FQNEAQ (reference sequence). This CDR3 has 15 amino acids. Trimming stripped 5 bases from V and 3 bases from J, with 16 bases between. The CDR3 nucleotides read TGTGCCAGCAGCGTATACTGGGAATGGGACACTGAAGCTTTCTTT. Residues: CASSVYWEWDTEAFF.

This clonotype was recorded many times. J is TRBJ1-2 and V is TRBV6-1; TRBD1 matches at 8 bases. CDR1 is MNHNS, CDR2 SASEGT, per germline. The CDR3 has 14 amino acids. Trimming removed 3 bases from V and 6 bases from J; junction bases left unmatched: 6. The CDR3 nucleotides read TGTGCCAGCAGTGAGACAGGGGAAACGGATGGCTACACCTTC. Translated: CASSETGETDGYTF.

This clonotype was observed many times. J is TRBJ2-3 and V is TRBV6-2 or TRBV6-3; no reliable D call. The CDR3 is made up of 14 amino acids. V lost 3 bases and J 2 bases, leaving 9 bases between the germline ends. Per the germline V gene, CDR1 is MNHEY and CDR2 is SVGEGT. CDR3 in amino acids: CASSYLVTTDTQYF. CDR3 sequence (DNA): TGTGCCAGCAGTTATTTGGTCACCACAGATACGCAGTATTTT.

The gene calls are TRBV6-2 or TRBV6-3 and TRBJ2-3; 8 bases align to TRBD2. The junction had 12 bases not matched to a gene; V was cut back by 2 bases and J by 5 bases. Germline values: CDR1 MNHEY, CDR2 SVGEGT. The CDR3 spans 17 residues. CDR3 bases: TGTGCCAGCAGTTACATACCGGGGGGGGCGGGCCGAGATACGCAGTATTTT. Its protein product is CASSYIPGGAGRDTQYF.

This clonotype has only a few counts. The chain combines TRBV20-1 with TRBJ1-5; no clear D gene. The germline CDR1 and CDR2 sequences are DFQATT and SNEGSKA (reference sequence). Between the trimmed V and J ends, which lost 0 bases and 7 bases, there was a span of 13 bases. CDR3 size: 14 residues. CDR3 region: CSARDPTRAQPQHF. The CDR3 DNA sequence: TGCAGTGCTAGAGATCCGACAAGGGCCCAGCCCCAGCATTTT.

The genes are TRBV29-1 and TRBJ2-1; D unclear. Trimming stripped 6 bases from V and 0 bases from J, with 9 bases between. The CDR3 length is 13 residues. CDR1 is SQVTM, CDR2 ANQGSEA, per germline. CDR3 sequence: CSVATGSYNEQFF. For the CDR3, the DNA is TGCAGCGTCGCGACTGGCTCCTACAATGAGCAGTTCTTC.

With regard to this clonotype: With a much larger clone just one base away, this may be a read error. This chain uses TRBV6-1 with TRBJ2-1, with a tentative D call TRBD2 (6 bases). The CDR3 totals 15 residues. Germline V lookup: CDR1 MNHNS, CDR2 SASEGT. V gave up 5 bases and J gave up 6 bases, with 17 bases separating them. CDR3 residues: CASSRRGTESNEQFF. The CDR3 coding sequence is TGTGCCAGCAGTCGACGCGGGACGGAAAGCAATGAGCAGTTCTTC.

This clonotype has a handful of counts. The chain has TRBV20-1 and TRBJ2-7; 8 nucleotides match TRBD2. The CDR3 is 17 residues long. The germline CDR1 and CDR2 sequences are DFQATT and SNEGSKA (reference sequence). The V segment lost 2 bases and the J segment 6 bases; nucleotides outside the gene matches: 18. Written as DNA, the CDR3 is TGCAGTGCTAGATTCGGACTAGCAGGTTATTACCGAGGCGAGCAGTACTTC. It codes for CSARFGLAGYYRGEQYF.

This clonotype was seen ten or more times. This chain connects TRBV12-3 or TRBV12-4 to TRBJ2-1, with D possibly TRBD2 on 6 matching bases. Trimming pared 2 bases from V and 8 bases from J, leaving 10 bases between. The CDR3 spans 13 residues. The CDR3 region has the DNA TGTGCCAGCAGTTTAAATTGGGACTATGAGCAGTTCTTC. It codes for CASSLNWDYEQFF.

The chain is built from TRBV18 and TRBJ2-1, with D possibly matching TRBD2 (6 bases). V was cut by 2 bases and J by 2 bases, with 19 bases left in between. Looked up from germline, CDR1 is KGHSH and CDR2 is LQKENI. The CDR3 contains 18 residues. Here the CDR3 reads CASSPISSGDLTYNEQFF. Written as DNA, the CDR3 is TGTGCCAGCTCACCAATTTCGTCGGGAGACCTGACCTACAATGAGCAGTTCTTC.

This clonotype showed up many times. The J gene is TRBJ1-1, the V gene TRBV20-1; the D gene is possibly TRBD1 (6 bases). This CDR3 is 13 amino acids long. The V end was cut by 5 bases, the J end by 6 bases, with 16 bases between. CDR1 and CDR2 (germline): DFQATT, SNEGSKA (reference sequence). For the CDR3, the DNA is TGCAGTGCTGAGGGGGGAGGGATGGCTGAAGCTTTCTTT. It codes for CSAEGGGMAEAFF.

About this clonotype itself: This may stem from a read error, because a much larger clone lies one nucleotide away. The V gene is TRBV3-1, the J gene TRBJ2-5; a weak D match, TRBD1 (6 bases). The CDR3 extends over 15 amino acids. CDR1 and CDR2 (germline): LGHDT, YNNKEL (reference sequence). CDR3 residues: CASSQIAGGLETKYF. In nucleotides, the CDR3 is TGTGCCAGCAGCCAAATAGCTGGGGGCCTGGAGACCAAGTACTTC.

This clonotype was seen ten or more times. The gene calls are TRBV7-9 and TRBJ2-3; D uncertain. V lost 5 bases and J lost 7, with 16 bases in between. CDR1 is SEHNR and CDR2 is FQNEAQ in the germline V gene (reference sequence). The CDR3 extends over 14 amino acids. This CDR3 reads CASSPVRSAYTQYF. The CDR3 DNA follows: TGTGCCAGCAGCCCCGTGCGCTCCGCGTATACGCAGTATTTT. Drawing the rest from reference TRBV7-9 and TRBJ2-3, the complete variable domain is DTGVSQNPRHKITKRGQNVTFRCDPISEHNRLYWYRQTLGQGPEFLTYFQNEAQLEKSRLLSDRFSAERPKGSFSTLEIQRTEQGDSAMYLCASSPVRSAYTQYFGPGTRLTVL.

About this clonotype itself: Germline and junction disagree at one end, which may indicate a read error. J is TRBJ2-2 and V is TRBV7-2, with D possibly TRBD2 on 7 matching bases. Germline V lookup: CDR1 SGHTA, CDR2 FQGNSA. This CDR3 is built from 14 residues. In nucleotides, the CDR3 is TGTGCCAGCAGCTTAACGCAGGGGAGGGGGGAACTGTTTTTT. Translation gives CASSLTQGRGELFF.

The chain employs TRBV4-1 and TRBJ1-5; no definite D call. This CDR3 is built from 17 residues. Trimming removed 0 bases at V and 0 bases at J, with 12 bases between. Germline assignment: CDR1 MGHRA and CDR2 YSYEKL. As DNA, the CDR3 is TGCGCCAGCAGCCAAGATATACGGGTCTATAGCAATCAGCCCCAGCATTTT. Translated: CASSQDIRVYSNQPQHF.

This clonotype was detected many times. CDR3 coding DNA: TGTGCCAGCAGCTCTCAGGGGGCAGGAGAGCAGTTCTTC. This codes for CASSSQGAGEQFF. V usage is TRBV7-8 and J usage is TRBJ2-1; the match to TRBD1 covers 8 bases. V trimming: 4 bases; J trimming: 10 bases; junction bases outside the gene matches: 6. Per the germline V gene, CDR1 is SGHVS and CDR2 is FQNEAQ. This CDR3 is built from 13 residues. Full variable domain (outside the CDR3, taken from reference TRBV7-8 and TRBJ2-1): GAGVSQSPRYKVAKRGQDVALRCDPISGHVSLFWYQQALGQGPEFLTYFQNEAQLDKSGLPSDRFFAERPEGSVSTLKIQRTQQEDSAVYLCASSSQGAGEQFFGPGTRLTVL.

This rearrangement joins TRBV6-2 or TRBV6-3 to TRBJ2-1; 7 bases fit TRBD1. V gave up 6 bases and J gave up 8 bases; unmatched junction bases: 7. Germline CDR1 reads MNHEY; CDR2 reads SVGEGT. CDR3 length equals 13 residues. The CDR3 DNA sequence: TGTGCCAGCAGAAAAATACAGGGGCATGAGCAGTTCTTC. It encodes CASRKIQGHEQFF.

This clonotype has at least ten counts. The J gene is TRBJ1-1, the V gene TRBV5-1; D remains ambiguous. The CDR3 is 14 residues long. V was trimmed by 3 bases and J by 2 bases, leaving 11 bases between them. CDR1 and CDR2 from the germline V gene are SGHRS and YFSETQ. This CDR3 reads CASSYSGINTEAFF. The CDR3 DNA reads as TGCGCCAGCAGCTACTCCGGGATCAACACTGAAGCTTTCTTT.

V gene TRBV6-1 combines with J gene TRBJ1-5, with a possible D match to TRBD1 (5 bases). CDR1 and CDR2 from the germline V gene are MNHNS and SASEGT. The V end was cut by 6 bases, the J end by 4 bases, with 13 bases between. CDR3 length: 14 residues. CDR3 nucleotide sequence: TGTGCCAGCAGACAAGGGGTTGGTAATCAGCCCCAGCATTTT. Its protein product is CASRQGVGNQPQHF.

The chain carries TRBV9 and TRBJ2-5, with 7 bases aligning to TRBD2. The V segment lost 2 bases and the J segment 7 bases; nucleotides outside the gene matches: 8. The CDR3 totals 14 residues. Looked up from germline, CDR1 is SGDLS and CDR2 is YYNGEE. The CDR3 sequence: CASSVSGTTGTQYF. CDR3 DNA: TGTGCCAGCAGCGTCTCCGGGACTACTGGGACCCAGTACTTC.

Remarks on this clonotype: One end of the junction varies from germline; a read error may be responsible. For the CDR3, the DNA is TGTGCCGGCAGCCCTGGTGGAAGCGGTCACAATGAGCAGTTCTTC. Translated: CAGSPGGSGHNEQFF. The V gene is TRBV5-4, the J gene TRBJ2-1; weak D call: TRBD2 (5 bases). This CDR3 has 15 residues. Germline assignment: CDR1 SGHNT and CDR2 YYREEE (reference sequence).

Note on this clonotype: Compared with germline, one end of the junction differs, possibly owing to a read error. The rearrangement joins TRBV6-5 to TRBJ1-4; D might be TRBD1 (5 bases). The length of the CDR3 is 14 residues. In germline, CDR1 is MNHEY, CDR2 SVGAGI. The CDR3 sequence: CASSYRGPNKKLFF. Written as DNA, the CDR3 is TGTGCCAGCAGTTACCGGGGCCCTAATAAAAAACTGTTTTTT.

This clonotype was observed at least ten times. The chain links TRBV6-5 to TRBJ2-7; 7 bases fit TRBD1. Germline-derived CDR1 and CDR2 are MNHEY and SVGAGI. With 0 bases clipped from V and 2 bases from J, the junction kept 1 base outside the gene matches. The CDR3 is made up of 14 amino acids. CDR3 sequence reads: CASSYSQGTYEQYF. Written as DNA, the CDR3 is TGTGCCAGCAGTTACTCACAGGGGACCTACGAGCAGTACTTC.

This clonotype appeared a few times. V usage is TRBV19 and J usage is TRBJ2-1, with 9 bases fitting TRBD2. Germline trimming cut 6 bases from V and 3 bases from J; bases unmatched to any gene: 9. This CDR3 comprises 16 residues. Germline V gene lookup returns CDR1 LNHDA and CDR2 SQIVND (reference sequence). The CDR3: CASSEAGTSYYNEQFF. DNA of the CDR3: TGTGCCAGTAGCGAGGCCGGGACTAGCTACTACAATGAGCAGTTCTTC.